Below, 24 T cell receptor beta chains from the same sample are listed, as sequenced in a study of CD8 T cells in Susac syndrome. Random hexamers were used to reverse transcribe 0.5 to 1 ug of RNA. MiXCR, run by TCRdb on the immunoSEQ multiplex PCR reads, gives a single entry per CDR3 protein. The sample consists of approximately 300,000 distinct CDR3 sequences, 65% to 90% of them appearing once. The sample taken for sequencing was CD8+ T cells from PBMCs. Source of these receptors: a human donor with multiple sclerosis.

This clonotype has only one observation. This chain joins TRBV3-1 and TRBJ2-2, with unresolved D. V was trimmed by 3 bases and J by 0 bases, leaving 8 bases between them. Per the germline V gene, CDR1 is LGHDT and CDR2 is YNNKEL (reference sequence). This CDR3 has 15 residues. CDR3 sequence reads: CASSQLGANTGELFF. The CDR3 coding sequence is TGTGCCAGCAGCCAGCTTGGAGCGAACACCGGGGAGCTGTTTTTT.

V is TRBV2 and J is TRBJ2-1; D call uncertain. Germline CDR1 is SNHLY and CDR2 is FYNNEI. Trimming shortened V by 7 bases and J by 2 bases, and 21 bases separated the two germline ends. This CDR3 is 17 amino acids long. The CDR3 DNA reads TGTGCCAGCATTAACCCCCTCAGAAGCTATCCCTACAATGAGCAGTTCTTC. Residues: CASINPLRSYPYNEQFF.

V usage is TRBV27 and J usage is TRBJ2-3; a weak D match, TRBD2 (5 bases). Germline CDR1 is MNHEY and CDR2 is SMNVEV (reference sequence). CDR3 length: 14 amino acids. The V gene lost 3 bases and the J gene lost 2 bases, with 9 bases spanning the gap. CDR3 bases: TGTGCCAGCAGTTTGGAGGCCCCCACAGATACGCAGTATTTT. Protein product: CASSLEAPTDTQYF.

This sequence joins TRBV20-1 and TRBJ2-7; 10 bases are a match to TRBD2. From germline, CDR1 is DFQATT and CDR2 SNEGSKA (reference sequence). The V gene end was trimmed by 4 bases and the J gene end by 3 bases; junction bases not matched to a gene: 9. CDR3 size: 15 residues. This CDR3 reads CSATKTGTSDYEQYF. The DNA of the CDR3 is TGCAGTGCTACCAAGACCGGGACTAGCGACTACGAGCAGTACTTC.

The chain links TRBV5-4 to TRBJ1-2; D is unclear. CDR3 size: 12 residues. V was trimmed by 4 bases and J by 11 bases, leaving 15 bases between them. Looked up from germline, CDR1 is SGHNT and CDR2 is YYREEE (reference sequence). Here the CDR3 DNA reads TGTGCCAGCAGCGACCGGGCCTTAGGGTACACCTTC. Protein: CASSDRALGYTF.

The rearrangement uses TRBV19 and TRBJ2-1; 16 bases agree with TRBD2. Germline trimming cut 5 bases from V and 8 bases from J; bases unmatched to any gene: 6. This CDR3 has 16 residues. CDR1 and CDR2 from the germline V gene are LNHDA and SQIVND (reference sequence). CDR3 coding DNA: TGTGCCAGTAGTTTGAATGGGACTAGCGGGAGGGATGAGCAGTTCTTC. Encoded protein: CASSLNGTSGRDEQFF.

The chain links TRBV7-9 to TRBJ1-4, with D possibly TRBD1 on 6 matching bases. The CDR3 has 13 residues. CDR1 SEHNR and CDR2 FQNEAQ come from the germline V gene (reference sequence). Trimming removed 8 bases at V and 5 bases at J, with 12 bases between. The CDR3 loop is CASEMGGNEKLFF. In DNA, the CDR3 is TGTGCCAGCGAGATGGGGGGCAATGAAAAACTGTTTTTT.

A single count supports this clonotype. The chain has TRBV7-9 and TRBJ2-1; 7 positions match TRBD1. Trimming removed 9 bases from V and 6 bases from J; junction bases left unmatched: 2. The length of the CDR3 is 11 residues. Germline-derived CDR1 and CDR2 are SEHNR and FQNEAQ (reference sequence). The CDR3, as DNA: TGTGCCAGGTCAGGGGGCAATGAGCAGTTCTTC. Its protein product is CARSGGNEQFF. The full variable domain, its missing parts supplied by reference TRBV7-9 and TRBJ2-1, is DTGVSQNPRHKITKRGQNVTFRCDPISEHNRLYWYRQTLGQGPEFLTYFQNEAQLEKSRLLSDRFSAERPKGSFSTLEIQRTEQGDSAMYLCARSGGNEQFFGPGTRLTVL.

This chain connects TRBV7-2 to TRBJ2-5; either TRBD1 or TRBD2 may supply D (5 bases each). The V end was cut by 0 bases, the J end by 3 bases, with 8 bases between. The CDR3 sequence is 14 residues long. Germline-derived CDR1 and CDR2 are SGHTA and FQGNSA. CDR3 amino acids: CASSLAGGEETQYF. In DNA, the CDR3 is TGTGCCAGCAGCTTAGCTGGGGGAGAAGAGACCCAGTACTTC.

This sequence joins TRBV7-9 and TRBJ2-1, with 7 bases aligning to TRBD2. J lost 2 bases, V lost 1 base, and 5 bases had no gene match. The germline gives CDR1 SEHNR, CDR2 FQNEAQ (reference sequence). CDR3 length: 16 amino acids. CDR3 loop: CASSLVGGGAYNEQFF. CDR3 nucleotides: TGTGCCAGCAGCTTAGTTGGGGGAGGGGCCTACAATGAGCAGTTCTTC.

CDR3 residues: CASSSPGQGSIGYEQYF. CDR3 in DNA: TGTGCCAGCAGCTCTCCGGGACAGGGGAGCATAGGCTACGAGCAGTACTTC. The chain combines TRBV5-6 with TRBJ2-7, with TRBD1 matching 10 bases. Germline V gene sequence: CDR1 SGHDT, CDR2 YYEEEE. CDR3 length: 17 amino acids. Trimming cost V 3 bases and J 3 bases; bases outside gene matches: 12.

The rearrangement uses TRBV4-3 and TRBJ2-7; D unresolved. Trimming left V 0 bases short and J 4 bases short, with 7 bases between. CDR1 LGHNA and CDR2 YSLEER come from the germline V gene. This CDR3 contains 13 residues. CDR3 amino acids: CASSQEAYYEQYF. DNA for the CDR3: TGCGCCAGCAGCCAAGAGGCCTATTACGAGCAGTACTTC.

V and J are TRBV20-1 and TRBJ2-7; the D gene is possibly TRBD2 (5 bases). Trimming removed 7 bases at V and 5 bases at J, with 24 bases between. Germline V gives CDR1 DFQATT, CDR2 SNEGSKA (reference sequence). This CDR3 contains 15 residues. The CDR3 is CSGTDFRGSENEQYF. CDR3 coding DNA: TGCAGTGGAACCGACTTCAGAGGGAGCGAGAACGAGCAGTACTTC.

This clonotype was counted a few times. The rearrangement links TRBV11-2 to TRBJ2-7, with unresolved D. The CDR3 consists of 11 residues. V lost 6 bases and J 2 bases, leaving 5 bases between the germline ends. Germline CDR1 is SGHAT and CDR2 is FQNNGV. DNA of the CDR3: TGTGCCAGCAGTGATACCTACGAGCAGTACTTC. Translated, it gives CASSDTYEQYF.

This sequence joins TRBV4-3 and TRBJ2-1; D may be TRBD1 or TRBD2 (5 bases each). V lost 1 base to trimming and J lost 4 bases, with 11 bases between them. CDR3 length equals 15 residues. Germline V lookup: CDR1 LGHNA, CDR2 YSLEER. CDR3 nucleotides: TGCGCCAGCAGCCAAGGGGGGAGCGATTACAATGAGCAGTTCTTC. Translation: CASSQGGSDYNEQFF.

The chain is built from TRBV9 and TRBJ2-4; no firm D call. This CDR3 has 17 residues. The germline CDR1 and CDR2 sequences are SGDLS and YYNGEE. V was cut by 0 bases and J by 6 bases, with 19 bases left in between. The CDR3 DNA reads as TGTGCCAGCAGCGTAGGAAGGAGCGCGGACCCAGTAAACATTCAGTACTTC. Its protein product is CASSVGRSADPVNIQYF.

V and J are TRBV12-3 or TRBV12-4 and TRBJ1-1, with D perhaps TRBD1 (5 bases). The CDR3 has 12 residues. The ends were cut back, 8 bases at V and 7 bases at J, with 14 bases in the middle. The CDR3 spells CASHTEGNEAFF. The CDR3 bases are TGTGCCAGCCACACCGAGGGGAATGAAGCTTTCTTT.

This chain uses TRBV5-6 with TRBJ2-7, with 7 bases aligning to TRBD2. The germline CDR1 and CDR2 sequences are SGHDT and YYEEEE. CDR3 length: 12 amino acids. V shed 4 bases, J shed 6 bases, and the junction held 4 bases outside the gene matches. The CDR3 coding sequence is TGTGCCAGCAGCGGCGGGGGTAGCGAGCAGTACTTC. Translating gives CASSGGGSEQYF. The full variable domain, in which reference TRBV5-6 and TRBJ2-7 provide the parts outside the CDR3, is DAGVTQSPTHLIKTRGQQVTLRCSPKSGHDTVSWYQQALGQGPQFIFQYYEEEERQRGNFPDRFSGHQFPNYSSELNVNALLLGDSALYLCASSGGGSEQYFGPGTRLTVT.

The chain links TRBV7-2 to TRBJ2-1; D is perhaps TRBD1 (7 bases). The CDR3 contains 17 residues. Deletions cut 1 base from V and 4 bases from J, with 17 bases between. Germline CDR1 is SGHTA and CDR2 is FQGNSA. DNA of the CDR3: TGTGCCAGCAGCTTAGAAGGAGGGGGCTTAATTTACAATGAGCAGTTCTTC. It yields the protein CASSLEGGGLIYNEQFF. Looking up the rest from reference TRBV7-2 and TRBJ2-1 gives the full variable domain: GAGVSQSPSNKVTEKGKDVELRCDPISGHTALYWYRQSLGQGLEFLIYFQGNSAPDKSGLPSDRFSAERTGGSVSTLTIQRTQQEDSAVYLCASSLEGGGLIYNEQFFGPGTRLTVL.

The V and J genes are TRBV6-1 and TRBJ2-7, with D perhaps TRBD1 (5 bases). V was clipped by 6 bases and J by 6 bases, with 15 bases between them. Germline CDR1 MNHNS, CDR2 SASEGT. The CDR3 spans 13 residues. The CDR3 DNA reads TGTGCCAGCAGCTTTGGCAGGGAATGCGAGCAGTACTTC. Residues: CASSFGRECEQYF.

The chain is built from TRBV4-3 and TRBJ2-1; 7 bases fit TRBD2. Trimming cost V 0 bases and J 6 bases; bases outside gene matches: 11. The germline V gene encodes CDR1 LGHNA and CDR2 YSLEER. This CDR3 comprises 17 residues. The CDR3 DNA is TGCGCCAGCAGCCAAGATGGTTTGGCTAGCGGTTCCAATGAGCAGTTCTTC. Translated, it gives CASSQDGLASGSNEQFF.

CDR3 bases: TGTGCCTCGGCGTCTACCTCTTACAATGAGCAGTTCTTC. This sequence encodes CASASTSYNEQFF. J is TRBJ2-1 and V is TRBV19; D is ambiguous. V was shortened by 11 bases and J by 4 bases, with 15 bases between the two germline ends. CDR3 length: 13 amino acids. CDR1 is LNHDA, CDR2 SQIVND, per germline (reference sequence).

The chain recombines TRBV11-2 with TRBJ1-1; D perhaps matches TRBD1 (6 bases). Germline CDR1 is SGHAT and CDR2 is FQNNGV. Trimming stripped 4 bases from V and 1 base from J, with 16 bases between. The CDR3 length is 16 residues. The CDR3 DNA reads as TGTGCCAGCAGCTCTCCCAGGGGCGGGACGAACACTGAAGCTTTCTTT. As protein: CASSSPRGGTNTEAFF. The variable domain in full, with the rest retrieved from reference TRBV11-2 and TRBJ1-1, is EAGVAQSPRYKIIEKRQSVAFWCNPISGHATLYWYQQILGQGPKLLIQFQNNGVVDDSQLPKDRFSAERLKGVDSTLKIQPAKLEDSAVYLCASSSPRGGTNTEAFFGQGTRLTVV.

The chain recombines TRBV25-1 with TRBJ2-1; 7 bases fit TRBD2. Trimming took 1 base from V and 6 from J; bases not matched to a gene: 15. Germline values: CDR1 MGHDK, CDR2 SYGVNS. CDR3 length: 18 amino acids. In nucleotides, the CDR3 is TGTGCCAGCAGTGAATCCTCCGGGGAGGGAGAACAGAGCAATGAGCAGTTCTTC. Its translation is CASSESSGEGEQSNEQFF.